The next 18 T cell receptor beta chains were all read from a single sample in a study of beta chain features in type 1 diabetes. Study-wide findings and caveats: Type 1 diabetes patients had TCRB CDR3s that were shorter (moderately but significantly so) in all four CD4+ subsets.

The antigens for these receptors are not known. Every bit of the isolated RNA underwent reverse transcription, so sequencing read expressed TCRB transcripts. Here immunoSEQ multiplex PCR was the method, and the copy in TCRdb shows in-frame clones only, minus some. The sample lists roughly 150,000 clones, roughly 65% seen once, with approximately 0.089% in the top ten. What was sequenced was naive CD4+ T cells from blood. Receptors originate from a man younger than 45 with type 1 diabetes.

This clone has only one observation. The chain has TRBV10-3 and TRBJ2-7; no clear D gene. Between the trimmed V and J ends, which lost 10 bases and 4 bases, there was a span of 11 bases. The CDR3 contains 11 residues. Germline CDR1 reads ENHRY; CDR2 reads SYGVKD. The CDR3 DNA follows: TGTGCCACCCTGGACCTTTACGAGCAGTACTTC. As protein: CATLDLYEQYF.

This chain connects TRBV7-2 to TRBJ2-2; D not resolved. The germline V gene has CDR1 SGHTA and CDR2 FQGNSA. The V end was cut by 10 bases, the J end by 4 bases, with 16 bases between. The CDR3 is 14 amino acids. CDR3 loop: CATAAGRLTGELFF. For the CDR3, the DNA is TGTGCCACCGCCGCAGGCAGACTCACCGGGGAGCTGTTTTTT.

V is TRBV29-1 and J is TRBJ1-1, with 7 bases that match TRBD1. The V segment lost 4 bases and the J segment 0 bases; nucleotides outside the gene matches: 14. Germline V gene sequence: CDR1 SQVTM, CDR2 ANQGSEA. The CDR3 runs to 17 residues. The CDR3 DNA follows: TGCAGCGTTGGCGGGACAGCCAAACTAAACATGAACACTGAAGCTTTCTTT. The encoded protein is CSVGGTAKLNMNTEAFF.

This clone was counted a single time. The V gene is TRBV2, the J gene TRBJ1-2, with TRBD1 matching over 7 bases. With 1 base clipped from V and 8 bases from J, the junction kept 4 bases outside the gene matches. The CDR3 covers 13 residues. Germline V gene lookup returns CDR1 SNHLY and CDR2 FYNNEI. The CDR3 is CASSEGQGSGYTF. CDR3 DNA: TGTGCCAGCAGTGAAGGACAGGGAAGCGGCTACACCTTC.

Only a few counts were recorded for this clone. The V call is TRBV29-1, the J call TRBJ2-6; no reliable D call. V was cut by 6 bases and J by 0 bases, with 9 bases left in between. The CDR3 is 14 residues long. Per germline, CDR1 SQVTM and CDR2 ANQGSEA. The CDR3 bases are TGCAGCGTAGACGGCCTCTCTGGGGCCAACGTCCTGACTTTC. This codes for CSVDGLSGANVLTF.

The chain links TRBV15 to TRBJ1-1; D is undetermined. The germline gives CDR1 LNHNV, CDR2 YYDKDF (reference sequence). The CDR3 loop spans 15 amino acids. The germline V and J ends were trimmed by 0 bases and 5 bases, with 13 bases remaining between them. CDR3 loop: CATSRDLGSGTEAFF. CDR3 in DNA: TGTGCCACCAGCAGAGATCTAGGGAGCGGGACTGAAGCTTTCTTT.

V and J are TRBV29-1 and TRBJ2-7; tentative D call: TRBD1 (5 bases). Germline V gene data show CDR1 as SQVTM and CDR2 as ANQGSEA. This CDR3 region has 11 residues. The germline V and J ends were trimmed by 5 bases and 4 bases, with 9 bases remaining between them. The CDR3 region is CSVYRGYEQYF. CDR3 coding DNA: TGCAGCGTTTATAGGGGTTACGAGCAGTACTTC.

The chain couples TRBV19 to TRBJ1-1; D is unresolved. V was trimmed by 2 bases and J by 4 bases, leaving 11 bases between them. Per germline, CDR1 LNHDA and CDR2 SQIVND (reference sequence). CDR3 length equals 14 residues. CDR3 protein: CASSIRAGGTEAFF. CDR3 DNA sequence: TGTGCCAGTAGTATACGTGCAGGAGGCACTGAAGCTTTCTTT.

The CDR3 here is CASITRQGGYNEQFF. CDR3 sequence (DNA): TGTGCCAGCATTACCCGACAGGGAGGATACAATGAGCAGTTCTTC. This sequence joins TRBV28 and TRBJ2-1, with D possibly TRBD1 on 7 matching bases. Per the germline V gene, CDR1 is MDHEN and CDR2 is SYDVKM. The germline V and J ends were trimmed by 7 bases and 4 bases, with 17 bases remaining between them. The CDR3 spans 15 residues.

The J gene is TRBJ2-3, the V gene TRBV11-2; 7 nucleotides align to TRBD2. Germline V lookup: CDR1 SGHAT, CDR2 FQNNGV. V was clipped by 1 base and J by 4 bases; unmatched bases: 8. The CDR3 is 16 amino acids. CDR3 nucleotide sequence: TGTGCCAGCAGCTTAGGAGCTAGCGGTTATCCAGATACGCAGTATTTT. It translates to CASSLGASGYPDTQYF.

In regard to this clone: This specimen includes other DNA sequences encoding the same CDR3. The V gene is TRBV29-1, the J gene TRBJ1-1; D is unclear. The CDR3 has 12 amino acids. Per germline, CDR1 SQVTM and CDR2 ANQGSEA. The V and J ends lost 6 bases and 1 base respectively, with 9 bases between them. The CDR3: CSVRASNTEAFF. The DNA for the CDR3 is TGCAGCGTGAGAGCCTCGAACACTGAAGCTTTCTTT.

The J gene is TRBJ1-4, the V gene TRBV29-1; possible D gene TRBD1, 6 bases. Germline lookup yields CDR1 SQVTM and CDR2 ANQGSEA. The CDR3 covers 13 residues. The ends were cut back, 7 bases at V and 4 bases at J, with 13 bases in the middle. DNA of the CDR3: TGCAGCGCCGGACAGACCTATAATGAAAAACTGTTTTTT. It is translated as CSAGQTYNEKLFF.

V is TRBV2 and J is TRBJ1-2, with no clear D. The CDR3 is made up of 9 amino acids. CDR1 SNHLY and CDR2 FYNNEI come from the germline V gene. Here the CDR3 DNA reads TGTCCTGTGCGCTATGGCTACACCTTC. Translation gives CPVRYGYTF.

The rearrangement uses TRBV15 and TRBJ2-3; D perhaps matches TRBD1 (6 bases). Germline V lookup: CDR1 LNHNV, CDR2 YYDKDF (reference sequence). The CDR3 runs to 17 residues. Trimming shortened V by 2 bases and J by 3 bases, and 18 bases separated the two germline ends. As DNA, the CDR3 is TGTGCCACCAGCAGAACGGGGACAATTTTTGGGACAGATACGCAGTATTTT. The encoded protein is CATSRTGTIFGTDTQYF.

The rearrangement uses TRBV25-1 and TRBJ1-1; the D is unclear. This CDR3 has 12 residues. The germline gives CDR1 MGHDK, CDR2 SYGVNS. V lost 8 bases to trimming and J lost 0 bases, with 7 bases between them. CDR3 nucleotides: TGTGCCAGCTTCAGCATGAACACTGAAGCTTTCTTT. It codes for CASFSMNTEAFF.

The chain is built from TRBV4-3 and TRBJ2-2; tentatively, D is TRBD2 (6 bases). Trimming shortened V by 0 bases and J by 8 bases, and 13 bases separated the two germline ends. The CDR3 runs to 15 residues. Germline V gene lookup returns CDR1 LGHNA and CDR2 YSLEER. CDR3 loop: CASSQDAGGFGELFF. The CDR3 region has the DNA TGCGCCAGCAGCCAAGATGCCGGGGGTTTTGGGGAGCTGTTTTTT.

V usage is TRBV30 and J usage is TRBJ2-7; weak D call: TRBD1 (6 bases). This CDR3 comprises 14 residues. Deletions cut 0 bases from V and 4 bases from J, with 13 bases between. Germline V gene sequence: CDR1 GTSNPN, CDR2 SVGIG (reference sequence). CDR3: CAWSVTGKGYEQYF. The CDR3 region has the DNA TGTGCCTGGAGTGTAACAGGGAAGGGATACGAGCAGTACTTC.

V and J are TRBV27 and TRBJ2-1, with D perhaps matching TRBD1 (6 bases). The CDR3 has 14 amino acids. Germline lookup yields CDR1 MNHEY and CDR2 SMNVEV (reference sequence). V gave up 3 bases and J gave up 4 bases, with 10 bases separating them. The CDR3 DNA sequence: TGTGCCAGCAGTTTCGGCAGGGGTTACAATGAGCAGTTCTTC. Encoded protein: CASSFGRGYNEQFF.